These 27 T cell receptor beta chains were sequenced from one sample in a study of Ad26.COV2.S vaccination and SARS-CoV-2 variants. The repertoire was sequenced with immunoSEQ multiplex PCR; TCRdb's copy has only in-frame clones and lacks some. Of roughly 700,000 clones detected, 89% appear once; the ten largest clones hold around 1.4%. This sample's treatment: some 20 received Ad26.COV2.S at low or high dose, single or two shots; a few received placebo; per-sample allocation not given. Sampling occurred on day 63 after the first vaccine or placebo injection. The specimen comprised peripheral blood, sampled in a trial of Ad26.COV2.S vaccine versus placebo. Source of these receptors: a person aged 18-60 years who received the Ad26.COV2.S COVID-19 vaccine or a placebo.

The rearrangement uses TRBV24-1 and TRBJ2-1, with D possibly matching TRBD2 (6 bases). This CDR3 contains 14 residues. V was shortened by 4 bases and J by 8 bases, with 14 bases between the two germline ends. CDR1 is KGHDR and CDR2 is SFDVKD in the germline V gene. The CDR3 spells CATSDRRELDEQFF. For the CDR3, the DNA is TGTGCCACCAGTGACCGGAGGGAGTTGGATGAGCAGTTCTTC.

The chain carries TRBV2 and TRBJ2-5; tentatively, D is TRBD1 or TRBD2 (5 bases each). This CDR3 has 13 residues. The germline V gene has CDR1 SNHLY and CDR2 FYNNEI. Trimming removed 4 bases at V and 2 bases at J, with 8 bases between. The CDR3 DNA sequence: TGTGCCAGCAGTGTGGGGGTTCAAGAGACCCAGTACTTC. Translation: CASSVGVQETQYF.

This sequence joins TRBV30 and TRBJ1-4; D gene ambiguous. The V and J ends lost 5 bases and 8 bases respectively, with 18 bases between them. This CDR3 contains 14 residues. Germline assignment: CDR1 GTSNPN and CDR2 SVGIG (reference sequence). The CDR3 DNA sequence: TGTGCCTGGGCCGAGCAAGACCTTGTAGAAAAACTGTTTTTT. This gives the protein CAWAEQDLVEKLFF.

The chain employs TRBV10-1 and TRBJ2-1; D call uncertain. There are 14 residues in the CDR3. The V gene's germline CDR1 is WNHNN and CDR2 SYGVQD (reference sequence). V lost 0 bases, J lost 7 bases, and 10 bases lay in between. The CDR3 bases are TGCGCCAGCAGTGAGTCGAATTTGGTTAATGAGCAGTTCTTC. It codes for CASSESNLVNEQFF.

V and J are TRBV19 and TRBJ2-3; D possibly corresponds to TRBD2 (5 bases). Trimming shortened V by 5 bases and J by 2 bases, and 20 bases separated the two germline ends. The length of the CDR3 is 17 residues. CDR1 and CDR2 from the germline V gene are LNHDA and SQIVND (reference sequence). CDR3 in amino acids: CASSPRAPPGFTDTQYF. For the CDR3, the DNA is TGTGCCAGTAGTCCCCGGGCCCCCCCGGGATTCACAGATACGCAGTATTTT.

V and J are TRBV30 and TRBJ1-2; perhaps TRBD1 as D (5 bases). The CDR3 extends over 12 amino acids. Germline V gives CDR1 GTSNPN, CDR2 SVGIG (reference sequence). V was trimmed by 3 bases and J by 4 bases, leaving 9 bases between them. The CDR3: CAWSPGTYGYTF. In nucleotides, the CDR3 is TGTGCCTGGAGCCCCGGGACCTATGGCTACACCTTC.

The J gene is TRBJ2-7, the V gene TRBV7-2; TRBD1 might be the D (6 bases). The CDR3 is 14 amino acids. Per the germline V gene, CDR1 is SGHTA and CDR2 is FQGNSA. The germline V and J ends were trimmed by 3 bases and 6 bases, with 15 bases remaining between them. CDR3 loop: CASSFKGVILEQYF. DNA of the CDR3: TGTGCCAGCAGCTTTAAGGGGGTAATTCTCGAGCAGTACTTC.

This rearrangement joins TRBV4-2 to TRBJ1-2; tentatively, D is TRBD1 (5 bases). V gave up 0 bases and J gave up 2 bases, with 7 bases separating them. The CDR3 runs 14 residues. The germline CDR1 and CDR2 sequences are LGHNA and YNFKEQ. CDR3 nucleotides: TGTGCCAGCAGCCAAGAGGGGGGAAACTATGGCTACACCTTC. It specifies CASSQEGGNYGYTF.

The chain uses TRBV3-1 (or the pseudogene TRBV3-2) and TRBJ2-1, with D maybe TRBD2 (7 bases). Looked up from germline, CDR1 is LGHDT and CDR2 is YNNKEL (reference sequence). This CDR3 comprises 16 residues. The ends were cut back, 4 bases at V and 6 bases at J, with 19 bases in the middle. This CDR3 is CASSLRGGLRVNEQFF. CDR3 DNA sequence: TGTGCCAGCAGCCTAAGGGGGGGACTGCGGGTCAATGAGCAGTTCTTC.

The chain employs TRBV25-1 and TRBJ2-5; the match to TRBD1 covers 7 bases. There are 15 residues in the CDR3. Trimming cost V 8 bases and J 2 bases; bases outside gene matches: 11. Per the germline V gene, CDR1 is MGHDK and CDR2 is SYGVNS. Here the CDR3 reads CASQDRDRDQETQYF. The CDR3 bases are TGTGCCAGCCAAGACCGGGACAGAGATCAAGAGACCCAGTACTTC.

The sample holds one count of this clone. This chain connects TRBV7-8 to TRBJ1-2, with 8 bases lining up with TRBD1. V lost 1 base and J lost 6; bases outside the gene matches: 10. Germline loops: CDR1 SGHVS, CDR2 FQNEAQ. The CDR3 loop spans 16 amino acids. Here the CDR3 reads CASSLVQAGGVHGYTF. CDR3 in DNA: TGTGCCAGCAGCTTAGTGCAGGCAGGGGGCGTCCATGGCTACACCTTC. The full variable domain, completed using reference TRBV7-8 and TRBJ1-2, is GAGVSQSPRYKVAKRGQDVALRCDPISGHVSLFWYQQALGQGPEFLTYFQNEAQLDKSGLPSDRFFAERPEGSVSTLKIQRTQQEDSAVYLCASSLVQAGGVHGYTFGSGTRLTVV.

This chain uses TRBV6-1 with TRBJ2-7, with D possibly TRBD1 on 6 matching bases. The CDR3 extends over 14 amino acids. V lost 2 bases, J lost 3 bases, and 11 bases lay in between. Germline values: CDR1 MNHNS, CDR2 SASEGT. The CDR3, as DNA: TGTGCCAGCAGTGAACAGGGGCCCCTCTACGAGCAGTACTTC. Protein product: CASSEQGPLYEQYF.

The DNA for the CDR3 is TGTGCCAGCAGCTCAGACGCGGACGAGCAGTACTTC. The encoded protein is CASSSDADEQYF. V gene TRBV11-1 combines with J gene TRBJ2-7, with no clear D. Looked up from germline, CDR1 is SGHAT and CDR2 is FQDESV (reference sequence). V was pared by 4 bases and J by 5 bases, with 9 bases between. The CDR3 has 12 amino acids. The full variable domain, with the rest looked up from reference TRBV11-1 and TRBJ2-7, is EAEVAQSPRYKITEKSQAVAFWCDPISGHATLYWYRQILGQGPELLVQFQDESVVDDSQLPKDRFSAERLKGVDSTLKIQPAELGDSAMYLCASSSDADEQYFGPGTRLTVT.

V is TRBV30 and J is TRBJ2-1; unclear D gene. Trimming removed 4 bases at V and 4 bases at J, with 8 bases between. Germline assignment: CDR1 GTSNPN and CDR2 SVGIG (reference sequence). This CDR3 spans 12 amino acids. In DNA, the CDR3 is TGTGCCTGGAACACAGAATACAATGAGCAGTTCTTC. Translated, it gives CAWNTEYNEQFF. Full variable domain (remainder filled in from reference TRBV30 and TRBJ2-1): SQTIHQWPATLVQPVGSPLSLECTVEGTSNPNLYWYRQAAGRGLQLLFYSVGIGQISSEVPQNLSASRPQDRQFILSSKKLLLSDSGFYLCAWNTEYNEQFFGPGTRLTVL.

The rearrangement joins TRBV18 to TRBJ1-2; D gene uncertain. Trimming removed 3 bases at V and 8 bases at J, with 13 bases between. The CDR3 is 13 amino acids. CDR1 is KGHSH, CDR2 LQKENI, per germline. The CDR3 coding sequence is TGTGCCAGCTCACCCCCCGGACTCGTGGGCTACACCTTC. Protein product: CASSPPGLVGYTF. Full variable domain (missing parts from reference TRBV18 and TRBJ1-2): NAGVMQNPRHLVRRRGQEARLRCSPMKGHSHVYWYRQLPEEGLKFMVYLQKENIIDESGMPKERFSAEFPKEGPSILRIQQVVRGDSAAYFCASSPPGLVGYTFGSGTRLTVV.

The chain employs TRBV10-3 and TRBJ2-2, with 8 bases identical to TRBD2. The CDR3 length is 17 residues. J lost 6 bases, V lost 0 bases, and 9 bases had no gene match. Germline assignment: CDR1 ENHRY and CDR2 SYGVKD. The CDR3 DNA is TGTGCCATCAGTGAGTCGGGGAGCGGGAGTAAATCCGGGGAGCTGTTTTTT. Residues: CAISESGSGSKSGELFF.

This sequence joins TRBV25-1 and TRBJ2-5; unclear D gene. The germline V gene has CDR1 MGHDK and CDR2 SYGVNS. The CDR3 is 13 amino acids. V dropped 2 bases and J dropped 5 bases, with 9 bases sitting between them. This chain's CDR3 is CASSESPKETQYF. In DNA form, the CDR3 reads TGTGCCAGCAGTGAAAGTCCTAAGGAGACCCAGTACTTC.

This clone was detected a few times. The chain couples TRBV6-5 to TRBJ2-7; 8 bases agree with TRBD1. Germline-derived CDR1 and CDR2 are MNHEY and SVGAGI. There are 13 residues in the CDR3. Losses at the gene ends were 11 bases for V and 2 bases for J; bases not matched to a gene: 8. As DNA, the CDR3 is TGTGCCCTCGGCAGGGGGCCGACCTACGAGCAGTACTTC. Translated, it gives CALGRGPTYEQYF.

This clone was observed a handful of times. The J gene is TRBJ1-5, the V gene TRBV6-2 or TRBV6-3, with 8 positions matching TRBD1. This CDR3 region has 17 residues. Germline CDR1 is MNHEY and CDR2 is SVGEGT. Trimming at V came to 2 bases and at J to 3 bases, leaving 9 bases not matched to a gene. In nucleotides, the CDR3 is TGTGCCAGCAGTTACCCCGGGACAGGATTAAACAATCAGCCCCAGCATTTT. Translating gives CASSYPGTGLNNQPQHF.

The chain employs TRBV19 and TRBJ2-2, with 7 bases fitting TRBD2. The length of the CDR3 is 17 residues. The J segment lost 4 bases and the V segment lost 4 bases, leaving 12 bases of the junction unmatched. Germline V CDR1 and CDR2: LNHDA, SQIVND (reference sequence). The CDR3: CASSTDPGLAVTGELFF. The CDR3 DNA follows: TGTGCCAGTAGTACTGATCCGGGGCTAGCGGTCACCGGGGAGCTGTTTTTT.

The chain employs TRBV6-1 and TRBJ1-5, with D possibly matching TRBD1 (5 bases). Germline V CDR1 and CDR2: MNHNS, SASEGT. The CDR3 loop spans 15 amino acids. Trimming stripped 2 bases from V and 0 bases from J, with 8 bases between. The CDR3 DNA follows: TGTGCCAGCAGTGAAACTGGGGGTAGCAATCAGCCCCAGCATTTT. This sequence encodes CASSETGGSNQPQHF.

The chain uses TRBV24-1 and TRBJ2-1; D is uncertain. The germline V gene encodes CDR1 KGHDR and CDR2 SFDVKD. The CDR3 consists of 12 residues. V was clipped by 6 bases and J by 4 bases, with 6 bases between them. DNA of the CDR3: TGTGCCACCAGTAGCAGTTACAATGAGCAGTTCTTC. Translating it yields CATSSSYNEQFF.

This clone was observed a single time. The chain links TRBV10-2 to TRBJ2-3; tentatively, D is TRBD2 (5 bases). Germline V gene data show CDR1 as WSHSY and CDR2 as SAAADI. V gave up 4 bases and J gave up 6 bases, with 11 bases separating them. CDR3 length: 13 residues. CDR3 in amino acids: CASSVWEFDTQYF. The CDR3 coding sequence is TGCGCCAGCAGTGTGTGGGAGTTTGATACGCAGTATTTT.

The chain uses TRBV6-1 and TRBJ1-4, with a weak D call TRBD1 (6 bases). V was cut by 2 bases and J by 0 bases, with 7 bases left in between. This CDR3 spans 15 amino acids. Germline V CDR1 and CDR2: MNHNS, SASEGT. The DNA of the CDR3 is TGTGCCAGCAGTGAAAGGGGGGCAACTAATGAAAAACTGTTTTTT. It encodes CASSERGATNEKLFF.

The gene calls are TRBV20-1 and TRBJ1-1; 7 positions agree with TRBD1. The junction had 5 bases not matched to a gene; V was cut back by 3 bases and J by 10 bases. The germline CDR1 and CDR2 sequences are DFQATT and SNEGSKA (reference sequence). This CDR3 is built from 11 residues. The CDR3 DNA sequence: TGCAGTGCTAGTGTACAGGGGCGAGCTTTCTTT. The encoded protein is CSASVQGRAFF.

The chain carries TRBV5-4 and TRBJ1-1, with a tentative D call TRBD1 (5 bases). The CDR3 sequence is 13 residues long. The V gene lost 3 bases and the J gene lost 4 bases, with 10 bases spanning the gap. CDR1 is SGHNT and CDR2 is YYREEE in the germline V gene (reference sequence). The CDR3 sequence is CASSSTRGTEAFF. CDR3 in DNA: TGTGCCAGCAGCTCTACTAGGGGCACTGAAGCTTTCTTT.

The chain carries TRBV18 and TRBJ2-7, with 14 bases aligning to TRBD2. Germline V gives CDR1 KGHSH, CDR2 LQKENI. CDR3 length: 17 residues. J was trimmed by 2 bases and V by 6 bases; bases with no gene match: 9. CDR3 bases: TGTGCCAGCTCTCGGGGACTAGCGGGAGTAGGGGCCTACGAGCAGTACTTC. Encoded protein: CASSRGLAGVGAYEQYF.